These T cell receptor beta chains were read from a single sample in a study of HIV-infected patients and healthy controls. MiXCR, applied by TCRdb to the 5' RACE reads, yields one record per CDR3 protein. The sample contains around 62,000 distinct CDR3 sequences, about 19% of which appear only once. The sample was CD4+ T cells from blood. The receptor source for this set is a human donor in good health. Both conserved end residues are trimmed from each CDR3. The D gene is left open where the match is weak.

D gene: TRBD1; V gene: TRBV9; CDR3 protein: ASSAQQGIVRDEQF
D gene: .; V gene: TRBV5-1; CDR3 protein: ASSLVGASYNEQF
D gene: .; V gene: TRBV18; CDR3 protein: ASSPIGRADNEQF
D gene: .; V gene: TRBV20-1; CDR3 protein: SARGIDYVGGEKLF
D gene: .; V gene: TRBV4-3; CDR3 protein: ASSQEDSPWTYGYT
D gene: .; V gene: TRBV7-9; CDR3 protein: ASSLMDTEAF
D gene: .; V gene: TRBV7-8; CDR3 protein: ASTHGIWGRDEKLF
D gene: TRBD1; V gene: TRBV7-2; CDR3 protein: ASSQVAGGLDGYT
D gene: TRBD1; V gene: TRBV9; CDR3 protein: ASSPRQGGSGNTIY
D gene: TRBD1; V gene: TRBV12-3/TRBV12-4; CDR3 protein: ASSLSSGTGVYGYT
D gene: .; V gene: TRBV18; CDR3 protein: ASSPPAARYEQY
D gene: .; V gene: TRBV28; CDR3 protein: ASSLSPPRAVNYGYT
D gene: .; V gene: TRBV12-3/TRBV12-4; CDR3 protein: ASGGASRETQY
D gene: .; V gene: TRBV5-4; CDR3 protein: ASSLDASISGNTIY
D gene: TRBD1; V gene: TRBV10-3; CDR3 protein: AISRGLGTEAF
D gene: .; V gene: TRBV2; CDR3 protein: ASSEAAGANSPLH
D gene: .; V gene: TRBV29-1; CDR3 protein: SVIMTGTQETQY
D gene: .; V gene: TRBV20-1; CDR3 protein: SARDLGGELREQY
D gene: .; V gene: TRBV29-1; CDR3 protein: SAGSGNTIY
D gene: .; V gene: TRBV20-1; CDR3 protein: SAGPSDRDTEAF
D gene: TRBD2; V gene: TRBV19; CDR3 protein: ASSIQSGGAIRELF
D gene: TRBD1; V gene: TRBV12-3/TRBV12-4; CDR3 protein: ASSLGTGVTEAF
D gene: .; V gene: TRBV7-3; CDR3 protein: ASSLTGGMEAGYT
D gene: .; V gene: TRBV20-1; CDR3 protein: SAIRRGRANEQF
D gene: TRBD1; V gene: TRBV6-5; CDR3 protein: ASSPTLDRDQD
D gene: .; V gene: TRBV7-2; CDR3 protein: ASSLAVTGADGYT
D gene: .; V gene: TRBV20-1; CDR3 protein: SARDPGQFQETQY
D gene: .; V gene: TRBV7-9; CDR3 protein: ASSFQGPVGTGELF
D gene: TRBD2; V gene: TRBV2; CDR3 protein: ASRAGTIVYEQY
D gene: .; V gene: TRBV19; CDR3 protein: ASSIDRTAYTEAF
D gene: .; V gene: TRBV19; CDR3 protein: ASQTSNYGYT
D gene: .; V gene: TRBV24-1; CDR3 protein: ATRAAGPYNEQF
D gene: TRBD2; V gene: TRBV30; CDR3 protein: AWSGPSGSPDTQY
D gene: .; V gene: TRBV3-1; CDR3 protein: ASSQVGTGRSYGYT
D gene: .; V gene: TRBV4-2; CDR3 protein: ASSQDPSGFSGNTIY
D gene: .; V gene: TRBV10-3; CDR3 protein: AIRQTYEQY
D gene: .; V gene: TRBV7-3; CDR3 protein: AIEKRQNYGYT
D gene: .; V gene: TRBV29-1; CDR3 protein: SVAAASNSPLH
D gene: .; V gene: TRBV7-9; CDR3 protein: ASSLTGSRYTDTQY
D gene: .; V gene: TRBV29-1; CDR3 protein: SVEEGDTQY